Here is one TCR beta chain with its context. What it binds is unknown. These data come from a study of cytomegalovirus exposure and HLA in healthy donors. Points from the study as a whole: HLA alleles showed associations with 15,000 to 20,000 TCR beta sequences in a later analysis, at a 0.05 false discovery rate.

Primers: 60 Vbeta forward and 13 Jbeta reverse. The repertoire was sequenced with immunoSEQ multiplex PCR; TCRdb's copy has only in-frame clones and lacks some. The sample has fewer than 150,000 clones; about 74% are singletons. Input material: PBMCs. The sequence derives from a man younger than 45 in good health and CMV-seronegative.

Here the CDR3 DNA reads TGTGCCAGCAGCTCCCAGACAGTCCTCACAGATACGCAGTATTTT. As protein: CASSSQTVLTDTQYF. J is TRBJ2-3 and V is TRBV9, with D perhaps matching TRBD1 (5 bases). This CDR3 is 15 amino acids long. The germline CDR1 and CDR2 sequences are SGDLS and YYNGEE. The V and J ends lost 4 bases and 2 bases respectively, with 14 bases between them.